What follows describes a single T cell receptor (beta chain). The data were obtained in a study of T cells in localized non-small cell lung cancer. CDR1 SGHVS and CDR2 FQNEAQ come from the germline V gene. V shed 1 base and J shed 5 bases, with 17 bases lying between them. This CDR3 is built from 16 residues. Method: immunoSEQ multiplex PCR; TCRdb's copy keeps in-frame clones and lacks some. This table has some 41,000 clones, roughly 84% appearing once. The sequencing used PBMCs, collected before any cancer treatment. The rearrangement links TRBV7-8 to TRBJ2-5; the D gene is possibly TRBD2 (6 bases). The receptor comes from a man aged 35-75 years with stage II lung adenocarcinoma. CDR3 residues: CASSLVGTGGRETQYF. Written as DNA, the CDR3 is TGTGCCAGCAGCTTAGTCGGGACCGGTGGGAGGGAGACCCAGTACTTC.